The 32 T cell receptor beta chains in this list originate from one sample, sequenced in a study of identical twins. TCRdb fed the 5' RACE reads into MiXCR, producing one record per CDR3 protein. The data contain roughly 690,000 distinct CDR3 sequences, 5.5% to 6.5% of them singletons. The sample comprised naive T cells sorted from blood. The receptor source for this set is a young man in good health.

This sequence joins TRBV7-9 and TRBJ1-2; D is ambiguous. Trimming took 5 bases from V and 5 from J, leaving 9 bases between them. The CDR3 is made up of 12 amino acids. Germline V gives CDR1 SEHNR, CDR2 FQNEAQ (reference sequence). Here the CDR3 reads CASSLGQYGYTF. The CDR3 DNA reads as TGTGCCAGCAGCCTAGGCCAGTATGGCTACACCTTC.

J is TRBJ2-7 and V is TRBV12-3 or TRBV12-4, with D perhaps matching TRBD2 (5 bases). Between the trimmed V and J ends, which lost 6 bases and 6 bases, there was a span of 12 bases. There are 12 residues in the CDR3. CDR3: CASRNGGPEQYF. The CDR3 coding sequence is TGTGCCAGCAGAAATGGAGGCCCCGAGCAGTACTTC.

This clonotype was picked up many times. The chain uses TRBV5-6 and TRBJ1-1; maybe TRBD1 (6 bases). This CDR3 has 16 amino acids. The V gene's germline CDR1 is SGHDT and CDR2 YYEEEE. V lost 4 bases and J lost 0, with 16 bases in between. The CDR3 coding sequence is TGTGCCAGCAGCGCCATCAGGGGTATATTGAACACTGAAGCTTTCTTT. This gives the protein CASSAIRGILNTEAFF.

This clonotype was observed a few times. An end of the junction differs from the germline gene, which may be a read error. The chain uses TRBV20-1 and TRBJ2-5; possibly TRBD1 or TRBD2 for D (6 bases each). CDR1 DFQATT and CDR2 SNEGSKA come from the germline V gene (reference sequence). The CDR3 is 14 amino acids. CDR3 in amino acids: CSARALRGAVVVDF. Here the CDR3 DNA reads TGCAGTGCTAGAGCTCTAAGGGGGGCGGTTGTCGTGGACTTC.

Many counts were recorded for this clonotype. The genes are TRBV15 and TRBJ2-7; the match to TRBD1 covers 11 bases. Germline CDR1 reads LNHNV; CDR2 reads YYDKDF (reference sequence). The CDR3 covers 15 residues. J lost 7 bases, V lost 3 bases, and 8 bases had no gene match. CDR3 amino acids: CATSSGGQGAREQYF. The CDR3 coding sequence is TGTGCCACCAGCAGCGGAGGACAGGGGGCGCGGGAGCAGTACTTC.

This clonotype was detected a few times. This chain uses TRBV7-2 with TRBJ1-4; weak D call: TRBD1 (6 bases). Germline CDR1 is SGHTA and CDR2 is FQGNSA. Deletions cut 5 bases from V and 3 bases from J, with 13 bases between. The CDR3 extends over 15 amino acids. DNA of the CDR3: TGTGCCAGCAGCCCCAGGGGTTCGGCTAATGAAAAACTGTTTTTT. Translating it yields CASSPRGSANEKLFF.

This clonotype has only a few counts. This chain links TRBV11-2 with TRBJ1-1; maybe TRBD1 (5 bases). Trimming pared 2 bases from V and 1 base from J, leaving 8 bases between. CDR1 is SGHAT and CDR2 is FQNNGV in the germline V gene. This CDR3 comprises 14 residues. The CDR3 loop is CASSLPGTNTEAFF. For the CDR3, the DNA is TGTGCCAGCAGCTTACCAGGGACGAACACTGAAGCTTTCTTT.

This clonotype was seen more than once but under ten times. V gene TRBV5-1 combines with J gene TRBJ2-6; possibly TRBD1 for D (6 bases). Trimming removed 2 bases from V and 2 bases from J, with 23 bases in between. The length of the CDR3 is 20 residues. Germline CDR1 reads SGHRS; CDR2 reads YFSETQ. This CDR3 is CASSFSASWGPSTGANVLTF. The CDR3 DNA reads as TGCGCCAGCAGCTTTTCGGCTTCGTGGGGGCCATCGACTGGGGCCAACGTCCTGACTTTC. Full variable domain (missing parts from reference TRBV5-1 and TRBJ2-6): KAGVTQTPRYLIKTRGQQVTLSCSPISGHRSVSWYQQTPGQGLQFLFEYFSETQRNKGNFPGRFSGRQFSNSRSEMNVSTLELGDSALYLCASSFSASWGPSTGANVLTFGAGSRLTVL.

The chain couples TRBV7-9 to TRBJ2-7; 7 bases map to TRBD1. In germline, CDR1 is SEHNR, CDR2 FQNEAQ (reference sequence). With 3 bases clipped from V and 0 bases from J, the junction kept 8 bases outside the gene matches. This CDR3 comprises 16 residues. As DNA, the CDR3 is TGTGCCAGCAGCTTCCCCCCGACAGGGAGCTCCTACGAGCAGTACTTC. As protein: CASSFPPTGSSYEQYF.

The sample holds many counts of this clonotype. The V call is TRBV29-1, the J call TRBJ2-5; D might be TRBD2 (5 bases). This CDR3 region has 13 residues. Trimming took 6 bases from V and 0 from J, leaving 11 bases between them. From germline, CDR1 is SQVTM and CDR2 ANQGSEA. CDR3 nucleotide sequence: TGCAGCGTCCTGGACTCGTACCAAGAGACCCAGTACTTC. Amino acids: CSVLDSYQETQYF.

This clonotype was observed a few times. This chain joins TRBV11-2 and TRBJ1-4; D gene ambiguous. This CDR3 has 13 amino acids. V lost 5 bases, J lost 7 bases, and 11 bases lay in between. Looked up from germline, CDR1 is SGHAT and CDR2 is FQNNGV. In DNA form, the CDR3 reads TGTGCCAGCAGCGGAAGCTACGGTGAAAAACTGTTTTTT. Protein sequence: CASSGSYGEKLFF.

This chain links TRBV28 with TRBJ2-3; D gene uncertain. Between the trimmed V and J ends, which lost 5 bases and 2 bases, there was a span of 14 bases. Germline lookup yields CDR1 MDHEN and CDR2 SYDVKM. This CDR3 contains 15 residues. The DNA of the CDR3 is TGTGCCAGCAGTAGGTCCTCGTCGTTCACAGATACGCAGTATTTT. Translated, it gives CASSRSSSFTDTQYF.

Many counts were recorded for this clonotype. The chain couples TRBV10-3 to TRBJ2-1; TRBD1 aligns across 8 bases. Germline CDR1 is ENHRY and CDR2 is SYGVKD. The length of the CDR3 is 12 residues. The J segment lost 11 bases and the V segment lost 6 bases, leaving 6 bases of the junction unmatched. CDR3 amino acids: CAISPTGDQQFF. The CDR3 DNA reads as TGTGCCATCAGCCCGACAGGGGATCAGCAGTTCTTC.

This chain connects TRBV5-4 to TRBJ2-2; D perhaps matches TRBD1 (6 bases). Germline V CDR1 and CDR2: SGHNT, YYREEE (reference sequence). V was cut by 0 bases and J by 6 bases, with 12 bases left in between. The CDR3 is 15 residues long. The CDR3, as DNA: TGTGCCAGCAGCTTGGGCACCGCAGGGGCCGGGGAGCTGTTTTTT. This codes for CASSLGTAGAGELFF.

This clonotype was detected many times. Here the CDR3 reads CSARDARGGETQYF. The CDR3 nucleotides read TGCAGTGCTAGAGATGCGCGGGGGGGAGAGACCCAGTACTTC. The V gene is TRBV20-1, the J gene TRBJ2-5; TRBD2 matches at 9 bases. CDR1 is DFQATT, CDR2 SNEGSKA, per germline (reference sequence). The CDR3 consists of 14 residues. The V gene end was trimmed by 0 bases and the J gene end by 4 bases; junction bases not matched to a gene: 3.

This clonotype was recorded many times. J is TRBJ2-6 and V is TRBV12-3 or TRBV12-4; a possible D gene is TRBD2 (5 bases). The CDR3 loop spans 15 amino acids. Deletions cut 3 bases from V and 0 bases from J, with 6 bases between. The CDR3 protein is CASSFGLSGANVLTF. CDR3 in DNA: TGTGCCAGCAGTTTTGGACTCTCTGGGGCCAACGTCCTGACTTTC.

As DNA, the CDR3 is TGTGCCAGCAGTCCCCTGGATAGGAGCAATGAGCAGTTCTTC. Amino acids: CASSPLDRSNEQFF. This chain joins TRBV27 and TRBJ2-1; no definite D call. V gave up 5 bases and J gave up 6 bases, with 14 bases separating them. Germline V lookup: CDR1 MNHEY, CDR2 SMNVEV (reference sequence). The CDR3 length is 14 residues.

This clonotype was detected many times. The CDR3 DNA reads as TGCAGTGCTAGGGGGGACAGGAGGAACACTGAAGCTTTCTTT. Its protein is CSARGDRRNTEAFF. This chain uses TRBV20-1 with TRBJ1-1, with 8 bases lining up with TRBD1. Losses at the gene ends were 3 bases for V and 1 base for J; bases not matched to a gene: 4. The CDR3 loop spans 14 amino acids. Looked up from germline, CDR1 is DFQATT and CDR2 is SNEGSKA (reference sequence).

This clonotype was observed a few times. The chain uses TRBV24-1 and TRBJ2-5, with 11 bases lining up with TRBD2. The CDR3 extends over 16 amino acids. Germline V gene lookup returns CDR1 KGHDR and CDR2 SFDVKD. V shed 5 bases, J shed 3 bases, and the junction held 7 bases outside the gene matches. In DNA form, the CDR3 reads TGTGCCACCAGTGTATTAGGTAGCGGGAGGGAAGAGACCCAGTACTTC. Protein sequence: CATSVLGSGREETQYF.

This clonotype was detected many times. CDR3 nucleotides: TGCAGTGCTAGATACAGGGGAGGTGTCTATGGCTACACCTTC. As protein: CSARYRGGVYGYTF. The chain carries TRBV20-1 and TRBJ1-2; TRBD1 matches at 7 bases. The V and J ends lost 2 bases and 4 bases, in that order; junction bases with no gene match: 7. This CDR3 is built from 14 residues. The germline CDR1 and CDR2 sequences are DFQATT and SNEGSKA (reference sequence).

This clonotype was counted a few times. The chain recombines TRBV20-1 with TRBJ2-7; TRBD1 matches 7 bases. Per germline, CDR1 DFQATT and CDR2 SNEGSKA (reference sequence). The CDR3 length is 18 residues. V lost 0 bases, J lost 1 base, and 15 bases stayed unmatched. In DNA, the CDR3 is TGCAGTGCTAGAGATCCCCATCAAGACAGGGATTTATCCTACGAGCAGTACTTC. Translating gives CSARDPHQDRDLSYEQYF.

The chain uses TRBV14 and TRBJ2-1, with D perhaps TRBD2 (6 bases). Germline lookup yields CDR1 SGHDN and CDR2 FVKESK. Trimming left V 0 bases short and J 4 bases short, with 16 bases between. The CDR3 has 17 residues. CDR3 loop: CASSQDGAGWGYNEQFF. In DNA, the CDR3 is TGTGCCAGCAGCCAAGACGGGGCGGGATGGGGGTACAATGAGCAGTTCTTC.

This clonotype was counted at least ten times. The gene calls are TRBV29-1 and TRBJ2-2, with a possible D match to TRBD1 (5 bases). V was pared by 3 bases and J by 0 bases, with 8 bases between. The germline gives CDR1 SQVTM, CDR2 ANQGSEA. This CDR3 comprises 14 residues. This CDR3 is CSVEARANTGELFF. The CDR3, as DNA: TGCAGCGTTGAGGCCAGGGCGAACACCGGGGAGCTGTTTTTT.

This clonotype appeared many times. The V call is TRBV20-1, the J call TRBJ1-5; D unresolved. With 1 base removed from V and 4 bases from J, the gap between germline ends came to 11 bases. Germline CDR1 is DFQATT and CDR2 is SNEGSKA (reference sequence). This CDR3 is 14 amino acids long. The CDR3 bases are TGCAGTGCTAGAGGAGGGCAGGCAAATCAGCCCCAGCATTTT. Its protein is CSARGGQANQPQHF.

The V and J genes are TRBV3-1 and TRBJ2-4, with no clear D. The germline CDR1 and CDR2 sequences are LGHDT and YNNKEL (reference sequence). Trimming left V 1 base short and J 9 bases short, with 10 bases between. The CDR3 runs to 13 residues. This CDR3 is CASSQVELGIQYF. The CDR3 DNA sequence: TGTGCCAGCAGCCAAGTCGAGCTGGGCATTCAGTACTTC. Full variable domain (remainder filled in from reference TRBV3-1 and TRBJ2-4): DTAVSQTPKYLVTQMGNDKSIKCEQNLGHDTMYWYKQDSKKFLKIMFSYNNKELIINETVPNRFSPKSPDKAHLNLHINSLELGDSAVYFCASSQVELGIQYFGAGTRLSVL.

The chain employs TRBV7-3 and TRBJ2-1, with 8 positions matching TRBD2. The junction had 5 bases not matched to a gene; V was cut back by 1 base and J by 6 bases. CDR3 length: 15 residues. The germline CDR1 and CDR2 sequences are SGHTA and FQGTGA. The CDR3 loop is CASSLKAGGTNEQFF. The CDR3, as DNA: TGTGCCAGCAGCTTAAAGGCGGGAGGAACCAATGAGCAGTTCTTC.

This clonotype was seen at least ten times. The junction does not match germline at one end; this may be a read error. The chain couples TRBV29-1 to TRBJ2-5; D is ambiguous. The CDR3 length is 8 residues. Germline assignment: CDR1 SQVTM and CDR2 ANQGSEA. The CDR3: CSVDSVGF. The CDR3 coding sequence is TGCAGCGTTGACTCGGTTGGCTTC.

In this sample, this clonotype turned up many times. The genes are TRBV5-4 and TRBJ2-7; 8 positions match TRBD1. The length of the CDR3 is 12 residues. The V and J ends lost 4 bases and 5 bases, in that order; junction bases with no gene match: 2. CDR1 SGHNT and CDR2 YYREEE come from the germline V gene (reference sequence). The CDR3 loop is CASSKDRDEQYV. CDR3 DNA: TGTGCCAGCAGCAAGGACAGGGACGAGCAGTACGTC.

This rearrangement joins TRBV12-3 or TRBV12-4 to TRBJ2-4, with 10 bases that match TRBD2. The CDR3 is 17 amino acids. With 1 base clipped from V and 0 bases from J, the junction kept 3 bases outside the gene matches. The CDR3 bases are TGTGCCAGCAGTTTAGGAGGACTAGCGGTAGCCAAAAACATTCAGTACTTC. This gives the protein CASSLGGLAVAKNIQYF.

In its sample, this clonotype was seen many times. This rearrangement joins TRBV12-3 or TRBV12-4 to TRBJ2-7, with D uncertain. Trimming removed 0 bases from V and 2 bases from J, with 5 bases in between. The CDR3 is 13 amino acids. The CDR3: CASSLASTYEQYV. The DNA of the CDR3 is TGTGCCAGCAGTTTAGCTAGCACCTACGAGCAGTACGTC.

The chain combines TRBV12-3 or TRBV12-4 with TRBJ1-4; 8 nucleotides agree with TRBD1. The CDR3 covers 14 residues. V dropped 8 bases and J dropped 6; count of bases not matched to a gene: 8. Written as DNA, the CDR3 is TGTGCCAGCCGGTCCGACAGGGGTGATGAAAAACTGTTTTTT. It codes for CASRSDRGDEKLFF.

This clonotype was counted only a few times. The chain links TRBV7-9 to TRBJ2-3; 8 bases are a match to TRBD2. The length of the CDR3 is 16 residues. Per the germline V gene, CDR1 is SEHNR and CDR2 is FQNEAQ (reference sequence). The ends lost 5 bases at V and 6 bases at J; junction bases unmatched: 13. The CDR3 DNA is TGTGCCAGCAGCACCGAAGGCGGGAGGAGCGCCGATACGCAGTATTTT. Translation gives CASSTEGGRSADTQYF.